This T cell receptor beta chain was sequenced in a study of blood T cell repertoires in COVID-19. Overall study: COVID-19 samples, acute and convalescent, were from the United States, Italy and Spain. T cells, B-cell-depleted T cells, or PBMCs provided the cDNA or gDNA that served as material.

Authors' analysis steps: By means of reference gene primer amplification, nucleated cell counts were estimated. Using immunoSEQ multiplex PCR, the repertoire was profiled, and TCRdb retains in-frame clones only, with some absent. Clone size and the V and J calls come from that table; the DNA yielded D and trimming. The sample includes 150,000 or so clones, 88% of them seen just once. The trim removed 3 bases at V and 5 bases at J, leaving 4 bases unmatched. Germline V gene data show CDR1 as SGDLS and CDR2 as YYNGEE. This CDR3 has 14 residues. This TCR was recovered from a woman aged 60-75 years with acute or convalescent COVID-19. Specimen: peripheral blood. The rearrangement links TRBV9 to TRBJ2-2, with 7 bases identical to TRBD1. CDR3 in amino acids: CASSGGQTTGELFF. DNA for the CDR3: TGTGCCAGCAGCGGGGGACAGACGACCGGGGAGCTGTTTTTT.